This T cell receptor beta chain was observed in a study of pediatric ulcerative colitis. Between the trimmed V and J ends, which lost 4 bases and 5 bases, there was a span of 7 bases. The CDR3 has 12 residues. The V gene's germline CDR1 is MNHEY and CDR2 SMNVEV (reference sequence). Measured with immunoSEQ multiplex PCR; TCRdb has only the in-frame clones, and not every one. The sample consists of about 64,000 clones, 86% of them appearing once. The chain links TRBV27 to TRBJ2-3; no firm D call. The specimen sequenced was blood. This clonotype originated in a boy between 10 and 17 years old with severe ulcerative colitis. DNA for the CDR3: TGTGCCAGCAGTTCCTTGGGAGATACGCAGTATTTT. Residues: CASSSLGDTQYF.